Shown below are 31 T cell receptor beta chains from a single sample sequenced in a study of OX40 agonist ivuxolimab in advanced cancers. The method was immunoSEQ multiplex PCR; TCRdb's version includes in-frame clones alone and lacks a portion of them. This sample yields roughly 95,000 clones, of which around 84% are seen a single time; about 1.9% belongs to the top ten. Sample: CD4+ or CD8+ T cells sorted from blood, taken in a trial of the OX40 agonist ivuxolimab. Source of these receptors: an adult with an advanced solid tumor such as melanoma, head and neck, liver or kidney cancer.

V is TRBV11-1 and J is TRBJ2-2; 8 nucleotides line up with TRBD1. V lost 1 base to trimming and J lost 3 bases; unmatched junction nucleotides: 1. From germline, CDR1 is SGHAT and CDR2 FQDESV (reference sequence). The length of the CDR3 is 15 residues. The DNA for the CDR3 is TGTGCCAGCAGCTTAGGGACAGGGCACACCGGGGAGCTGTTTTTT. Amino acids: CASSLGTGHTGELFF.

The chain is built from TRBV29-1 and TRBJ1-4; possible D gene TRBD1, 6 bases. Trimming removed 1 base at V and 7 bases at J, with 13 bases between. The CDR3 sequence is 14 residues long. In germline, CDR1 is SQVTM, CDR2 ANQGSEA. CDR3 nucleotides: TGCAGCGTTGAAGTAGGGGGTCTTGGTGAAAAACTGTTTTTT. Translated: CSVEVGGLGEKLFF.

This clone was found once. V is TRBV4-2 and J is TRBJ2-7; 8 nucleotides agree with TRBD2. Germline V lookup: CDR1 LGHNA, CDR2 YNFKEQ. The V gene end was trimmed by 1 base and the J gene end by 3 bases; junction bases not matched to a gene: 8. The CDR3 sequence is 16 residues long. This CDR3 reads CASSQAQREFSYEQYF. CDR3 nucleotide sequence: TGTGCCAGCAGCCAAGCCCAGCGGGAGTTCAGCTACGAGCAGTACTTC.

This chain connects TRBV6-1 to TRBJ2-7, with no clear D. Trimming took 4 bases from V and 0 from J, leaving 7 bases between them. There are 13 residues in the CDR3. Germline assignment: CDR1 MNHNS and CDR2 SASEGT. The CDR3 loop reads CASSVKVSYEQYF. As DNA, the CDR3 is TGTGCCAGCAGTGTTAAGGTCTCCTACGAGCAGTACTTC.

V gene TRBV28 combines with J gene TRBJ2-7; TRBD1 is a possible D gene (7 bases). The CDR3 consists of 15 residues. Deletions cut 5 bases from V and 6 bases from J, with 20 bases between. The germline CDR1 and CDR2 sequences are MDHEN and SYDVKM. CDR3 DNA sequence: TGTGCCAGCAGTCCATACGGGCCCCAGGGGGGCGAGCAGTACTTC. Translating it yields CASSPYGPQGGEQYF.

The chain employs TRBV11-2 and TRBJ2-3; TRBD1 matches 8 bases. Germline V gene lookup returns CDR1 SGHAT and CDR2 FQNNGV. With V trimmed by 1 base and J by 1 base, 7 bases remained unmatched. CDR3 size: 17 residues. CDR3 loop: CASSLGTGLGGTDTQYF. CDR3 DNA: TGTGCCAGCAGCTTAGGGACAGGGCTGGGAGGCACAGATACGCAGTATTTT.

This sequence joins TRBV11-2 and TRBJ2-2, with a tentative D call TRBD1 (6 bases). The CDR3 loop spans 16 amino acids. Trimming took 5 bases from V and 2 from J, leaving 15 bases between them. CDR1 is SGHAT and CDR2 is FQNNGV in the germline V gene. The CDR3 loop reads CASSLMPGANTGELFF. For the CDR3, the DNA is TGTGCCAGCAGCCTCATGCCAGGGGCAAACACCGGGGAGCTGTTTTTT.

The chain couples TRBV10-1 to TRBJ2-3; D remains ambiguous. The CDR3 sequence is 15 residues long. V lost 3 bases to trimming and J lost 5 bases, with 15 bases between them. Germline-derived CDR1 and CDR2 are WNHNN and SYGVQD (reference sequence). The CDR3 is CASSDTVDRGDTQYF. CDR3 sequence (DNA): TGCGCCAGCAGTGATACCGTTGATCGTGGAGATACGCAGTATTTT.

This clone turned up a few times. The CDR3 DNA is TGTGCCAGCAGTTCCCGTGGGGGTAGCGGAACCTACTCGCAGTACTTC. Residues: CASSSRGGSGTYSQYF. The chain recombines TRBV6-5 with TRBJ2-7; the D gene is possibly TRBD2 (6 bases). The germline V gene has CDR1 MNHEY and CDR2 SVGAGI. The CDR3 loop spans 16 amino acids. Trimming took 4 bases from V and 9 from J, leaving 25 bases between them.

The chain employs TRBV5-1 and TRBJ2-1, with D maybe TRBD2 (6 bases). With 0 bases removed from V and 7 bases from J, the gap between germline ends came to 20 bases. CDR3 length equals 17 residues. From germline, CDR1 is SGHRS and CDR2 YFSETQ. In DNA form, the CDR3 reads TGCGCCAGCAGCTTGGGATACGGGAGCCTACTAGAGAATGAGCAGTTCTTC. Protein: CASSLGYGSLLENEQFF.

Points on this clone: One junction end disagrees with the germline gene, perhaps due to a read error. The chain carries TRBV5-8 and TRBJ2-5; 12 bases fit TRBD2. The length of the CDR3 is 13 residues. Germline CDR1 reads SGHTS; CDR2 reads YDEGEE. The chain's CDR3 is CASSPTGTSGPNF. The CDR3 DNA reads as TGTGCCAGCAGCCCAACCGGGACTAGCGGGCCTAACTTC.

This clone was observed many times. The chain has TRBV5-8 and TRBJ1-1; D call uncertain. The CDR3 runs to 13 residues. CDR1 is SGHTS, CDR2 YDEGEE, per germline. V was clipped by 0 bases and J by 3 bases, with 6 bases between them. The CDR3 bases are TGTGCCAGCAGCTTGGCCTACGACACTGAAGCTTTCTTT. This sequence encodes CASSLAYDTEAFF.

The chain combines TRBV5-1 with TRBJ2-6, with D possibly matching TRBD2 (5 bases). Trimming took off 4 bases at V and 2 bases at J, with 10 bases between the two ends. This CDR3 comprises 15 residues. The germline CDR1 and CDR2 sequences are SGHRS and YFSETQ. CDR3 coding DNA: TGCGCCAGCAGCCGGGATGTAGCTGGGGCCAACGTCCTGACTTTC. Translated, it gives CASSRDVAGANVLTF.

The chain has TRBV25-1 and TRBJ2-7, with no clear D. Looked up from germline, CDR1 is MGHDK and CDR2 is SYGVNS. The CDR3 runs 14 residues. Trimming took off 6 bases at V and 0 bases at J, with 12 bases between the two ends. The CDR3 here is CASRSSDSSYEQYF. The CDR3 nucleotides are TGTGCCAGCAGGTCGAGTGATAGCTCCTACGAGCAGTACTTC.

The chain combines TRBV5-4 with TRBJ1-2; a possible D gene is TRBD1 (5 bases). Trimming shortened V by 4 bases and J by 4 bases, and 11 bases separated the two germline ends. Germline V gene sequence: CDR1 SGHNT, CDR2 YYREEE (reference sequence). CDR3 length equals 13 residues. DNA for the CDR3: TGTGCCAGCAGCCCCGGGACGGTCTATGGCTACACCTTC. This encodes CASSPGTVYGYTF.

There are many counts of this clone. This chain connects TRBV5-1 to TRBJ1-1; D gene uncertain. Trimming pared 3 bases from V and 5 bases from J, leaving 14 bases between. The V gene's germline CDR1 is SGHRS and CDR2 YFSETQ. The CDR3 is made up of 14 amino acids. The CDR3 DNA sequence: TGCGCCAGCAGCTCCGGTCAGTTTGGAACTGAAGCTTTCTTT. Amino acid sequence: CASSSGQFGTEAFF.

The chain couples TRBV19 to TRBJ2-7; 7 bases align to TRBD2. This CDR3 is 15 amino acids long. Germline V gene lookup returns CDR1 LNHDA and CDR2 SQIVND (reference sequence). After removal of 4 bases from V and 1 base from J, the junction contained 7 bases not matched to a gene. The CDR3 DNA reads as TGTGCCAGTAGTAGGGGGGGAGCTTCATCCTACGAGCAGTACTTC. Its translation is CASSRGGASSYEQYF.

The rearrangement links TRBV19 to TRBJ1-1; weak D call: TRBD1 (6 bases). Per germline, CDR1 LNHDA and CDR2 SQIVND (reference sequence). The V and J ends lost 3 bases and 1 base respectively, with 18 bases between them. The CDR3 sequence is 17 residues long. This chain's CDR3 is CASSISSPGAQNTEAFF. The CDR3 DNA follows: TGTGCCAGTAGTATTTCATCTCCGGGGGCTCAGAACACTGAAGCTTTCTTT. Full variable domain (rest looked up from reference TRBV19 and TRBJ1-1): DGGITQSPKYLFRKEGQNVTLSCEQNLNHDAMYWYRQDPGQGLRLIYYSQIVNDFQKGDIAEGYSVSREKKESFPLTVTSAQKNPTAFYLCASSISSPGAQNTEAFFGQGTRLTVV.

The chain uses TRBV4-1 and TRBJ2-7; TRBD2 agrees at 9 bases. V lost 1 base and J lost 2; bases outside the gene matches: 9. Germline CDR1 reads MGHRA; CDR2 reads YSYEKL. This CDR3 is built from 17 residues. CDR3 residues: CASSQANSGSPTYEQYF. CDR3 DNA: TGCGCCAGCAGCCAAGCTAATAGCGGGAGTCCTACCTACGAGCAGTACTTC.

The V gene is TRBV6-6, the J gene TRBJ2-3; D is undetermined. The V end lost 5 bases, the J end lost 0 bases, and 3 bases lay between the germline ends. The CDR3 extends over 12 amino acids. CDR1 is MNHNY and CDR2 is SVGAGI in the germline V gene (reference sequence). The CDR3 bases are TGTGCCAGCAGTAGTAGCACAGATACGCAGTATTTT. It codes for CASSSSTDTQYF.

This chain links TRBV27 with TRBJ1-1; D unclear. Germline lookup yields CDR1 MNHEY and CDR2 SMNVEV (reference sequence). This CDR3 region has 13 residues. The V gene lost 5 bases and the J gene lost 1 base, with 8 bases spanning the gap. The CDR3 spells CASSIRQNTEAFF. DNA of the CDR3: TGTGCCAGCAGTATCCGACAGAACACTGAAGCTTTCTTT.

The rearrangement links TRBV5-8 to TRBJ2-7; D possibly matches TRBD1 or TRBD2 (7 bases each). V was clipped by 4 bases and J by 2 bases, with 25 bases between them. Germline V gene lookup returns CDR1 SGHTS and CDR2 YDEGEE. The CDR3 spans 18 residues. CDR3 amino acids: CASSPIRRQGGQPYEQYF. The DNA for the CDR3 is TGTGCCAGCAGCCCGATAAGAAGACAGGGAGGGCAACCCTACGAGCAGTACTTC.

V and J are TRBV5-4 and TRBJ2-5, with 7 bases fitting TRBD2. V dropped 4 bases and J dropped 2; count of bases not matched to a gene: 5. Germline assignment: CDR1 SGHNT and CDR2 YYREEE (reference sequence). CDR3 size: 14 residues. The CDR3 sequence: CASSRSSGQETQYF. CDR3 nucleotide sequence: TGTGCCAGCAGCCGAAGTAGCGGGCAAGAGACCCAGTACTTC.

The rearrangement joins TRBV28 to TRBJ1-2; the D is unclear. This CDR3 contains 19 residues. Germline-derived CDR1 and CDR2 are MDHEN and SYDVKM. V shed 1 base and J shed 1 base, with 22 bases lying between them. CDR3 sequence reads: CASSLFRPRGGYFNYGYTF. The CDR3 bases are TGTGCCAGCAGTTTATTTCGCCCCCGAGGAGGATACTTTAACTATGGCTACACCTTC.

The chain couples TRBV30 to TRBJ1-1; D is perhaps TRBD1 (6 bases). The ends were cut back, 1 base at V and 0 bases at J, with 15 bases in the middle. The germline V gene encodes CDR1 GTSNPN and CDR2 SVGIG (reference sequence). CDR3 length: 16 residues. The CDR3 sequence is CAWSGGAVPLNTEAFF. CDR3 in DNA: TGTGCCTGGAGTGGGGGGGCGGTACCCCTGAACACTGAAGCTTTCTTT. Supplemented by reference TRBV30 and TRBJ1-1, the full variable domain reads SQTIHQWPATLVQPVGSPLSLECTVEGTSNPNLYWYRQAAGRGLQLLFYSVGIGQISSEVPQNLSASRPQDRQFILSSKKLLLSDSGFYLCAWSGGAVPLNTEAFFGQGTRLTVV.

This clone showed up just a few times. The chain has TRBV18 and TRBJ1-4, with D tentatively TRBD1 (6 bases). Looked up from germline, CDR1 is KGHSH and CDR2 is LQKENI. The ends were cut back, 4 bases at V and 1 base at J, with 7 bases in the middle. The CDR3 runs 14 residues. The CDR3 nucleotides read TGTGCCAGCTCACGGACAGAAACTAATGAAAAACTGTTTTTT. Its protein is CASSRTETNEKLFF.

The chain employs TRBV7-9 and TRBJ2-7; maybe TRBD2 (6 bases). The CDR3 length is 14 residues. CDR1 and CDR2 (germline): SEHNR, FQNEAQ (reference sequence). Trimming removed 5 bases from V and 3 bases from J, with 14 bases in between. The CDR3 coding sequence is TGTGCCAGCAGCCTATCAGCGGGTTTCTACGAGCAGTACTTC. Protein: CASSLSAGFYEQYF.

This chain links TRBV19 with TRBJ1-5; maybe TRBD1 (6 bases). V shed 10 bases and J shed 3 bases, with 25 bases lying between them. Germline V gives CDR1 LNHDA, CDR2 SQIVND (reference sequence). The CDR3 is 17 residues long. The CDR3 DNA sequence: TGTGCCACTACGGAGGGGGGCAGGGCAGCTTCCAATCAGCCCCAGCATTTT. The encoded protein is CATTEGGRAASNQPQHF.

CDR3 DNA sequence: TGTGCCAGCACCGTCGGTGGCAGGCCCTGGACTGAAGCTTTCTTT. Translated: CASTVGGRPWTEAFF. The rearrangement links TRBV11-2 to TRBJ1-1, with no clear D. V shed 7 bases and J shed 5 bases, with 20 bases lying between them. Per germline, CDR1 SGHAT and CDR2 FQNNGV. The CDR3 extends over 15 amino acids. The variable domain in full, with the rest retrieved from reference TRBV11-2 and TRBJ1-1, is EAGVAQSPRYKIIEKRQSVAFWCNPISGHATLYWYQQILGQGPKLLIQFQNNGVVDDSQLPKDRFSAERLKGVDSTLKIQPAKLEDSAVYLCASTVGGRPWTEAFFGQGTRLTVV.

For the CDR3, the DNA is TGTGCCATCAGTGAGTCCGTGACTAGCGGGAGGGGTGAGCAGTTCTTC. Its translation: CAISESVTSGRGEQFF. The rearrangement links TRBV10-3 to TRBJ2-1; 14 positions agree with TRBD2. V was pared by 0 bases and J by 9 bases, with 4 bases of the junction left unmatched. Germline V gene sequence: CDR1 ENHRY, CDR2 SYGVKD. This CDR3 spans 16 amino acids.

The chain combines TRBV18 with TRBJ2-5; D possibly matches TRBD1 or TRBD2 (6 bases each). The CDR3 length is 13 residues. The germline CDR1 and CDR2 sequences are KGHSH and LQKENI. V was cut by 2 bases and J by 5 bases, with 9 bases left in between. CDR3 nucleotide sequence: TGTGCCAGCTCACCAAGGGGGGAGGAGACCCAGTACTTC. Encoded protein: CASSPRGEETQYF. Filled out from reference TRBV18 and TRBJ2-5, the complete variable domain reads NAGVMQNPRHLVRRRGQEARLRCSPMKGHSHVYWYRQLPEEGLKFMVYLQKENIIDESGMPKERFSAEFPKEGPSILRIQQVVRGDSAAYFCASSPRGEETQYFGPGTRLLVL.